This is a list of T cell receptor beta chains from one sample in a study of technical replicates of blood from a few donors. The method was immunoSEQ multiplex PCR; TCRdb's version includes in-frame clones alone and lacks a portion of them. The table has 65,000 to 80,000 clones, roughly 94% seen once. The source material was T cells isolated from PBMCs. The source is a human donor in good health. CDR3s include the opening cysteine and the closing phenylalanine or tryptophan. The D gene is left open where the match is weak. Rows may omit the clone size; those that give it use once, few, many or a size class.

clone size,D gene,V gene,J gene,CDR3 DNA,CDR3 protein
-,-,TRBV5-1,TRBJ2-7,TGCGCCAGCAGCTTGGAGAGGGCGAGCTACGAGCAGTACTTC,CASSLERASYEQYF
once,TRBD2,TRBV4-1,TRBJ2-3,TGCGCCAGCAGCCAAGTGGTGGGGACTACTATAGAGGGACTGGCAGATACGCAGTATTTT,CASSQVVGTTIEGLADTQYF
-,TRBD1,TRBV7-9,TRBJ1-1,TGTGCCAGCAGCTCAGGGACAGGGCAGCTTGCTTTCTTT,CASSSGTGQLAFF
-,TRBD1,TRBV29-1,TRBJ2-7,TGCAGCGTTGTTGGGGACAGGGGCGGCGACGAGCAGTACTTC,CSVVGDRGGDEQYF
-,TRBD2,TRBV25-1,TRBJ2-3,TGTGCCAGCAGTGCCGGTCTAGCGGGAAGGACAGATACGCAGTATTTT,CASSAGLAGRTDTQYF
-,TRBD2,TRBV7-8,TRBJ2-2,TGTGCCAGCAGCGGGGGACTAGCGGGAGCCACCGGGGAGCTGTTTTTT,CASSGGLAGATGELFF
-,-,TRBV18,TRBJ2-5,TGTGCCAGCTCACCGACTTTCCAAGAGACCCAGTACTTC,CASSPTFQETQYF
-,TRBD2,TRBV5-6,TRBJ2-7,TGTGCCAGCAGCTTCGCCGCGGGAGGGAGTGAGGGGCAGTACTTC,CASSFAAGGSEGQYF
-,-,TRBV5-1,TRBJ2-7,TGCGCCAGCATGGGGGCTTCAAGGTACGAGCAGTACTTC,CASMGASRYEQYF
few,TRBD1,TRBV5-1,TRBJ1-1,TGCGCCAGCAGCACGGGGACAGGGATGAACACTGAAGCTTTCTTT,CASSTGTGMNTEAFF
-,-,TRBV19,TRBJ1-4,TGTGCCAGTAGTCATCCAGGGAAACGGGAAAAACTGTTTTTT,CASSHPGKREKLFF
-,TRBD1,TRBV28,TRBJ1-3,TGTGCCAGCAGTCCTAGGACAGGCAAAGTTGGAAACACCATATATTTT,CASSPRTGKVGNTIYF
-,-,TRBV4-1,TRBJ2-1,TGCGCCAGCAGCCTCTTCTCAGGGGAGAATGAGCAGTTCTTC,CASSLFSGENEQFF
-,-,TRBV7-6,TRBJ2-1,TGTGCCAGCAGCTCCTTAACCGGGAGCAATGAGCAGTTCTTC,CASSSLTGSNEQFF
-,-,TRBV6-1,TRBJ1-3,TGTGCCAGCAGTGAACGAGCACTTACTGGAAACACCATATATTTT,CASSERALTGNTIYF
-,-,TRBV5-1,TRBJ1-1,TGCGCCAGCAGCTTGGCCGCAGACTTGAACACTGAAGCTTTCTTT,CASSLAADLNTEAFF
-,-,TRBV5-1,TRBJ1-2,TGCGCCAGCAGGAGTCCAGGGGCTAACTATGGCTACACCTTC,CASRSPGANYGYTF
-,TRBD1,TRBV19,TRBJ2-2,TGTGCCAGTATCACGAGACAGGGGGCCGGGGAGCTGTTTTTT,CASITRQGAGELFF
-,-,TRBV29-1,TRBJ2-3,TGCAGCGTTGTAACCTTACAGGGAACCACAGATACGCAGTATTTT,CSVVTLQGTTDTQYF
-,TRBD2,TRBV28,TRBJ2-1,TGTGCCAGCAGTTTATGGGACGGGACTAGCGGGAACAATGAGCAGTTCTTC,CASSLWDGTSGNNEQFF
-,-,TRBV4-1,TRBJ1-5,TGCGCCAGCAGCGATCATGGGGTGTGGAGGCAGCCCCAGCATTTT,CASSDHGVWRQPQHF
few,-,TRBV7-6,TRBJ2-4,TGTGCCAGCAGCTTAGCAGGGGATGGAAACATTCAGTACTTC,CASSLAGDGNIQYF
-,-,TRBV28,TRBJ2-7,TGTGCCAGCACTCGTCTAAGTCCTACTCACCTTAAGCAGTACTTC,CASTRLSPTHLKQYF
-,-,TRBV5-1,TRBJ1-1,TGCGCCCTCAGGGCCGTTCTAAGCACTGAAGCTTTCTTT,CALRAVLSTEAFF
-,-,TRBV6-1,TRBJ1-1,TGTGCCAGCAGTCGACACATCATGAACACTGAAGCTTTCTTT,CASSRHIMNTEAFF
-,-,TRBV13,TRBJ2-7,TGTGCCAGCAGCTGGACAGAGACGAGGGACGAGCAGTACTTC,CASSWTETRDEQYF
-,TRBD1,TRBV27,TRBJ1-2,TGTGCCAGCAGTCACCTCACAGGGGGTCCTAACTATGGCTACACCTTC,CASSHLTGGPNYGYTF
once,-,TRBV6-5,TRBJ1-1,TGTGCCAGCAGTTACTCGTACAGGATGAACACTGAAGCTTTCTTT,CASSYSYRMNTEAFF
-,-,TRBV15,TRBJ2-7,TGTGCCACCAGCAGAGGAGAGGTCGACAGCCACTACGAGCAGTACTTC,CATSRGEVDSHYEQYF
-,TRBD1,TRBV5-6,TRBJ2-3,TGTGCCAGCAGCCCGACAGGGGGGGATACGCAGTATTTT,CASSPTGGDTQYF
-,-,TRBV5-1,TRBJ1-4,TGCGCCAGCAGCTTTGGGCAGGGCAACGAAAAACTGTTTTTT,CASSFGQGNEKLFF
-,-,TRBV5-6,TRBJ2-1,TGTGCCAGCAGATTGCTAGGAACGGACAATGAGCAGTTCTTC,CASRLLGTDNEQFF
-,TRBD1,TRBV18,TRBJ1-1,TGTGCCAGCTCACCAAAAAAACAGGGGGCCCTGGACACTGAAGCTTTCTTT,CASSPKKQGALDTEAFF
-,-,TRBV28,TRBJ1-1,TGTGCCAGCAGTTTCATCCGCTATGAAGCTTTCTTT,CASSFIRYEAFF
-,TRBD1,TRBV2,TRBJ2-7,TGTGCCAGCGACAGGGGGCCTGGCGAGCAGTACTTC,CASDRGPGEQYF
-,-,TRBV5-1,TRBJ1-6,TGCGCCAGCAGCCTAGCGGGAAGTTCACCCCTCCACTTT,CASSLAGSSPLHF
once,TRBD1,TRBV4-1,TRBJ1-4,TGCGCCAGCAGCTCCCGGACAGGCTATCGGAGGGAACTGTTTTTT,CASSSRTGYRRELFF
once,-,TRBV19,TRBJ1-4,TGTGCCAGTAGTATGGCGGGAGTTAATGAAAAACTGTTTTTT,CASSMAGVNEKLFF
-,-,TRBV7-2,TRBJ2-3,TGTGCCAGCAGCTTCGCCTTAGGTGGGGCTCGCGGATCAGATACGCAGTATTTT,CASSFALGGARGSDTQYF
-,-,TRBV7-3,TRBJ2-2,TGTGCCAGCAGCCCCATGGATTCGGGCACCGGGGAGCTGTTTTTT,CASSPMDSGTGELFF
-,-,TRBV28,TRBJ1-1,TGTGCCAGCCTACCTCAAATGAACACTGAAGCTTTCTTT,CASLPQMNTEAFF
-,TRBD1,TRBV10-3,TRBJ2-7,TGTGCCATCAGTGACTGTGACAGGGGTCATTGCGAGCAGTACTTC,CAISDCDRGHCEQYF
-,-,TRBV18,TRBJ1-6,TGTGCCAGCTCACCGGTTGGAGCAAGAGGAAGCTCCTATAATTCACCCCTCCACTTT,CASSPVGARGSSYNSPLHF
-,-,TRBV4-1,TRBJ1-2,TGCGCCAGCAGCCAAGGAAGGCAGGGAAATGGCTACACCTTC,CASSQGRQGNGYTF
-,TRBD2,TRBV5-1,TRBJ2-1,TGCGCCAGCAGCCCAGGTAGCGGGACCTACAATGAGCAGTTCTTC,CASSPGSGTYNEQFF
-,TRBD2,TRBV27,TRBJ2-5,TGTGCCACCAGAGGACTAGCGGGAGTATTGGAGACCCAGTACTTC,CATRGLAGVLETQYF
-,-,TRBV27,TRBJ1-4,TGTGCCAGCAGTTTTCCGGGGGGAGAAAAACTGTTTTTT,CASSFPGGEKLFF
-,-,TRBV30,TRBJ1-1,TGTGCCTGGAGTCCGACAAGCACTGAAGCTTTCTTT,CAWSPTSTEAFF
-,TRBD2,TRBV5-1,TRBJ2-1,TGCGCCAGCAGCTTGGCTTTTTATAGAGCGGGAGGGACCTACAATGAGCAGTTCTTC,CASSLAFYRAGGTYNEQFF
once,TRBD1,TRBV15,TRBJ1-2,TGTGCCACCAGCAGAGAGGGGATTGGGACAGGGGCTTCGGGCTATGGCTACACCTTC,CATSREGIGTGASGYGYTF
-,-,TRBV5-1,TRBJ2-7,TGCGCCAGCAGCTTGTCACTAGATCTCTACGAGCAGTACTTC,CASSLSLDLYEQYF
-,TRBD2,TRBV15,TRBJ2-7,TGTGCCACCAGCATAAGCTCAGCGGGAGTGCGGTGGGAGCAGTACTTC,CATSISSAGVRWEQYF
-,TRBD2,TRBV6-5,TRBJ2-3,TGTGCCAGCAGTTTACTAGCGGGGCCTAGCACAGATACGCAGTATTTT,CASSLLAGPSTDTQYF
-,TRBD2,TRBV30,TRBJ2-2,TGTGCCTGGAGTGTTAACCTATTATTGGGGGGGAAGCGTACCGGGGAGCTGTTTTTT,CAWSVNLLLGGKRTGELFF
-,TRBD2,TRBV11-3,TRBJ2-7,TGTGCCAGCAGCTTAAGTAGCGGGGCGTCCTACGAGCAGTACTTC,CASSLSSGASYEQYF
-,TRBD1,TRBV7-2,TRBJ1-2,TGTGCCAGCAGCTATTACCGGGACAGCTCCTTCTATGGCTACACCTTC,CASSYYRDSSFYGYTF
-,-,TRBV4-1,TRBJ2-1,TGCGCCAGCAGCCAAGATTCCCGCGACAGGAGGAAGGAGCAGTTCTTC,CASSQDSRDRRKEQFF
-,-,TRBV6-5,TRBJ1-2,TGTGCCAGCAGTTACCAACAGAGTAACTATGGCTACACCTTC,CASSYQQSNYGYTF
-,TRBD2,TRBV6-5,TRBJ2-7,TGTGCCAGCAGTTACTCCTCTAGCGGGAACACCTACGAGCAGTACTTC,CASSYSSSGNTYEQYF